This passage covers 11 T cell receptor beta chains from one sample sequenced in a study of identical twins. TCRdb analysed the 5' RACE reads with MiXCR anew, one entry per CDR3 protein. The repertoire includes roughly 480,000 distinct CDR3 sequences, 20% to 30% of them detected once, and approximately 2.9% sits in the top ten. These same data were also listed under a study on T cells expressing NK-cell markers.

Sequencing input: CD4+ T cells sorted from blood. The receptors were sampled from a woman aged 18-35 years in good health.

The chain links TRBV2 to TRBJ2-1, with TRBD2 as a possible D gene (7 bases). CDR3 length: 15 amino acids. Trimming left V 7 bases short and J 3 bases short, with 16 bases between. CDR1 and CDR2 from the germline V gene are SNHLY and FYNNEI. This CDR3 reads CASTRGREYYNEQFF. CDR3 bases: TGTGCCAGCACCCGGGGGCGGGAGTACTACAATGAGCAGTTCTTC.

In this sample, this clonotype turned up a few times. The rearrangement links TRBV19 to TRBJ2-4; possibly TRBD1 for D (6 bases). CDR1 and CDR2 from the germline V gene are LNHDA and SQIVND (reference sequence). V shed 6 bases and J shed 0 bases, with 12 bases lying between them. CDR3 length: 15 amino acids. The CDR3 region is CASSTPTGAKNIQYF. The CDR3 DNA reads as TGTGCCAGTAGCACCCCGACAGGAGCCAAAAACATTCAGTACTTC.

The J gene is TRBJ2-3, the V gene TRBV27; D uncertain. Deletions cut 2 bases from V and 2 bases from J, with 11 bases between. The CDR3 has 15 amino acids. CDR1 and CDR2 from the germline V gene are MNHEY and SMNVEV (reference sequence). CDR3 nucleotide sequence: TGTGCCAGCAGTTTAGGTCTCTCCACCACAGATACGCAGTATTTT. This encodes CASSLGLSTTDTQYF.

CDR3 nucleotides: TGTGCCAGCAGTTTGGGGGGCGGAAACGAGCAGTACTTC. Translation: CASSLGGGNEQYF. The genes are TRBV27 and TRBJ2-7; D is perhaps TRBD1 or TRBD2 (6 bases each). V was cut by 3 bases and J by 5 bases, with 11 bases left in between. This CDR3 contains 13 residues. CDR1 and CDR2 (germline): MNHEY, SMNVEV (reference sequence).

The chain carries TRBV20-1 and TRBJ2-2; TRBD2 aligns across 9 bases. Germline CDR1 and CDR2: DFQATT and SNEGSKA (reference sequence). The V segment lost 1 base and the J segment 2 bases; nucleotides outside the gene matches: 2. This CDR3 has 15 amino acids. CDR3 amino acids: CSARASGTNTGELFF. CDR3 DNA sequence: TGCAGTGCTAGAGCTAGCGGGACCAACACCGGGGAGCTGTTTTTT.

This CDR3 is CSARQASTDTQYF. The CDR3 DNA reads TGCAGTGCTCGACAAGCTAGCACAGATACGCAGTATTTT. The rearrangement joins TRBV20-1 to TRBJ2-3; no clear D gene. CDR3 size: 13 residues. With 5 bases removed from V and 0 bases from J, the gap between germline ends came to 9 bases. CDR1 DFQATT and CDR2 SNEGSKA come from the germline V gene (reference sequence).

Here the CDR3 DNA reads TGTGCCACCAGTGATTTGAAGGGGGCGTCTGGCTACACCTTC. It specifies CATSDLKGASGYTF. This rearrangement joins TRBV24-1 to TRBJ1-2; 7 bases fit TRBD1. Germline assignment: CDR1 KGHDR and CDR2 SFDVKD. V gave up 0 bases and J gave up 7 bases; unmatched junction bases: 4. The CDR3 consists of 14 residues.

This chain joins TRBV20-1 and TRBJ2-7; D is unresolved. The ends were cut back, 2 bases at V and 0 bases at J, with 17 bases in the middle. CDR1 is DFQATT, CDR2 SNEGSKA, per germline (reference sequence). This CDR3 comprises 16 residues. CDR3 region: CSARNPMSSSSYEQYF. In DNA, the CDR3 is TGCAGTGCTAGAAATCCCATGTCATCCAGCTCCTACGAGCAGTACTTC.

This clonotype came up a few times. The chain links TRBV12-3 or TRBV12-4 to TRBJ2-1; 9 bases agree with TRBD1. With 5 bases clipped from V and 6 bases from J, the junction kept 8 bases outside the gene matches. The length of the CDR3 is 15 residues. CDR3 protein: CASSGQGSRINEQFF. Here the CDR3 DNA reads TGTGCCAGCAGTGGACAGGGGTCAAGGATCAATGAGCAGTTCTTC.

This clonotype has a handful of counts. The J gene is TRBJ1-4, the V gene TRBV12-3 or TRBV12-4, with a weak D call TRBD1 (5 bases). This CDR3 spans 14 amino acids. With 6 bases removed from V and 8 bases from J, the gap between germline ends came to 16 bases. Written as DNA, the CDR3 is TGTGCCAGCAGGCCATCCGGGACGGACGAAAAACTGTTTTTT. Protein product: CASRPSGTDEKLFF.

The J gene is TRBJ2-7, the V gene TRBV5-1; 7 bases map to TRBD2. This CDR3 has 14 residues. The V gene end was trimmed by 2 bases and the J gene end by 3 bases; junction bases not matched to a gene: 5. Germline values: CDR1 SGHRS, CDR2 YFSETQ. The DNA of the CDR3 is TGCGCCAGCAGCTTCCAAGGGAGGGACTACGAGCAGTACTTC. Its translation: CASSFQGRDYEQYF.